The clone carrying this T cell receptor (beta chain) was picked up one time. This sample is drawn from a study of blood T cell repertoires in COVID-19. Study summary: There were acute and convalescent COVID-19 samples, and they came from the United States, Italy and Spain. From T cells, B-cell-depleted T cells, or PBMCs came the material, which was cDNA or gDNA.

In the authors' methods: Amplification of reference gene primers was used by the study to estimate nucleated cell counts. Profiling relied on immunoSEQ multiplex PCR, and the TCRdb table lists in-frame clones only, not all of them. Clone size and V and J calls were adopted from that table, with D and trimming inferred from the DNA. The sample carries more than 65,000 clones, about 80% recorded once. This CDR3 comprises 13 residues. The chain couples TRBV1 to TRBJ2-7; TRBD2 was called by the table and not checked on the DNA. TRBV1 is noted as a pseudogene. The sequencing input was peripheral blood. The clonotype was recovered from a woman between 65 and 79 years old with acute or convalescent COVID-19. This chain's CDR3 is CTSRRTSGYEQYF. The CDR3 DNA reads as TGCACCAGCAGAAGGACTAGCGGCTACGAGCAGTACTTC.